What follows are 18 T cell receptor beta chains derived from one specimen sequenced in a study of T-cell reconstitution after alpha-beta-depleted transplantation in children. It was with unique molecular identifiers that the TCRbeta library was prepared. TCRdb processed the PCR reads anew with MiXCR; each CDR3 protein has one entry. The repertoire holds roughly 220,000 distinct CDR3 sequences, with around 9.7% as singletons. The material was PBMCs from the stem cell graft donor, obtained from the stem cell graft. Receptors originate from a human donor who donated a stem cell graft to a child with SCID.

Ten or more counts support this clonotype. CDR3 region: CASSARQGTLNTGELFF. The CDR3 DNA is TGTGCCAGCAGCGCAAGGCAGGGCACTTTGAACACCGGGGAGCTGTTTTTT. The genes are TRBV9 and TRBJ2-2; possibly TRBD1 for D (5 bases). Trimming cost V 3 bases and J 1 base, with 16 bases left between them. CDR1 is SGDLS and CDR2 is YYNGEE in the germline V gene. The CDR3 consists of 17 residues.

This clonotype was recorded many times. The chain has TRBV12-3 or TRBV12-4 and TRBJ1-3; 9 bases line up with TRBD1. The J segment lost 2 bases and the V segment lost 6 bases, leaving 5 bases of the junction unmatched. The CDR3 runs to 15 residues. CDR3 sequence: CASSRRQGAGNTIYF. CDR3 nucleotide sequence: TGTGCCAGCAGCAGAAGACAGGGGGCTGGAAACACCATATATTTT.

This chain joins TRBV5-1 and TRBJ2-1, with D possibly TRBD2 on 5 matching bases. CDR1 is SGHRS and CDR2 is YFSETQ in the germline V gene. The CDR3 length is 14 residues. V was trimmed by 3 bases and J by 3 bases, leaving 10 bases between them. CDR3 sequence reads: CASSSSGNYNEQFF. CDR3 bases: TGCGCCAGCAGCTCCTCCGGGAACTACAATGAGCAGTTCTTC.

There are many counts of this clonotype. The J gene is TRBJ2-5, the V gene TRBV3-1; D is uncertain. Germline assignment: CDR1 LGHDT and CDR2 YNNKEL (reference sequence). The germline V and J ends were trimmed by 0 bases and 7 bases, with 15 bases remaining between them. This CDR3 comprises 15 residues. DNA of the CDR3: TGTGCCAGCAGCCAAGATACTTCGGTCCACCGGACCCAGTACTTC. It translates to CASSQDTSVHRTQYF.

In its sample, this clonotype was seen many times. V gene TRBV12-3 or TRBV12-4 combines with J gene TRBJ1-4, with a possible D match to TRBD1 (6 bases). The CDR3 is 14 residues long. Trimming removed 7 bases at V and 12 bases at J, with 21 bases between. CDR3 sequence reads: CASTPSRDTLQLFF. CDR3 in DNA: TGTGCCAGCACCCCTTCCCGGGACACCTTACAACTGTTTTTT.

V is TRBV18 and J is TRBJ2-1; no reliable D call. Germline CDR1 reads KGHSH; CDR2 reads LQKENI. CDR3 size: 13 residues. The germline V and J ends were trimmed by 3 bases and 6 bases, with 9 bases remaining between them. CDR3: CASSPSPGNEQFF. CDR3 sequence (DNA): TGTGCCAGCTCACCGTCCCCTGGCAATGAGCAGTTCTTC.

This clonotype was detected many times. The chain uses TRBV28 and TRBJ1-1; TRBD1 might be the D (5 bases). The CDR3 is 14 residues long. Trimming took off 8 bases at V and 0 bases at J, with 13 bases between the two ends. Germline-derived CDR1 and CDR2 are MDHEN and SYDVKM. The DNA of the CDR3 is TGTGCCAGCTACCCATCGGGGCTGAACACTGAAGCTTTCTTT. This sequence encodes CASYPSGLNTEAFF.

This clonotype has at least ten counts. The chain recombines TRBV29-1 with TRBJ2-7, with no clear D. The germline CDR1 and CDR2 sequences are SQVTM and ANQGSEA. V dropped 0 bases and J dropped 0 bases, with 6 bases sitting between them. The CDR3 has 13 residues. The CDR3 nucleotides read TGCAGCGTTGAAGAGAACGGCTCCTACGAGCAGTACTTC. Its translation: CSVEENGSYEQYF.

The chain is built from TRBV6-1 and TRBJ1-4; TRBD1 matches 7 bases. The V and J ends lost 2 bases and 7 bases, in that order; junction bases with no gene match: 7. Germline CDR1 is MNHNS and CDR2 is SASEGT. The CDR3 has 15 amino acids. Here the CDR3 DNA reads TGTGCCAGCAGTGAAAGGGGAGGGGGCGTTGAAAAACTGTTTTTT. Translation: CASSERGGGVEKLFF.

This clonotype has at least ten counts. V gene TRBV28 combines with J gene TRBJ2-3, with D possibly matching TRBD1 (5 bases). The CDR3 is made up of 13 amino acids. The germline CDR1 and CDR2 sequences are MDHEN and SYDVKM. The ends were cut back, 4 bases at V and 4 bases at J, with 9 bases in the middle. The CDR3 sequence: CASSSGSADTQYF. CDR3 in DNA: TGTGCCAGCAGTTCAGGGTCCGCAGATACGCAGTATTTT.

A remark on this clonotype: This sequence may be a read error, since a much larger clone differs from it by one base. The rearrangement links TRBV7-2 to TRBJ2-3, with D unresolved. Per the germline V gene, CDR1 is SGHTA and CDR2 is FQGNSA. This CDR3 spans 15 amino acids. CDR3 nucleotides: TGTGCCAGCAGCTACGCTAGTTTTAAGGCAAATACGCAGTCTTTT. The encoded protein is CASSYASFKANTQSF.

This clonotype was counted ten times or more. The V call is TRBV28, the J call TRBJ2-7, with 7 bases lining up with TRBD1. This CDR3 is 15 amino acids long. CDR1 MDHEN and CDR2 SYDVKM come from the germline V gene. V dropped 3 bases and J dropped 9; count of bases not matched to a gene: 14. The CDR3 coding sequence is TGTGCCAGCAGTTTGTCGGGGCAGGGGGTCGTGGGGCAGTACTTC. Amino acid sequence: CASSLSGQGVVGQYF.

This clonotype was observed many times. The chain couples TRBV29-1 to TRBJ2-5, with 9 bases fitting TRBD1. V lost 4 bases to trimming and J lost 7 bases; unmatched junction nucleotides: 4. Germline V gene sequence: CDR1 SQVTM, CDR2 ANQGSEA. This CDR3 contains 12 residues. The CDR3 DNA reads TGCAGCGTTGGGGACAGGGTGATGACCCAGTACTTC. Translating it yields CSVGDRVMTQYF.

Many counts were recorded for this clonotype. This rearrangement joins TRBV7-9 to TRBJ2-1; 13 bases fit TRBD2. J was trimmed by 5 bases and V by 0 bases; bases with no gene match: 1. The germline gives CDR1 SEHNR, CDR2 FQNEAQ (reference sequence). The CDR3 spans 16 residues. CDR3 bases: TGTGCCAGCAGCTTAGCTGGACTAGCGGGGGACAATGAGCAGTTCTTC. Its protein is CASSLAGLAGDNEQFF.

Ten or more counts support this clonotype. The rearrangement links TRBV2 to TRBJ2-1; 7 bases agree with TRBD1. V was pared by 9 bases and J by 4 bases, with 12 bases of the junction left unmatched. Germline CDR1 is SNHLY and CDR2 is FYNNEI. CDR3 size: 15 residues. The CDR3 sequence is CARRTGTARYNEQFF. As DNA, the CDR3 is TGTGCCAGACGCACCGGGACAGCTAGGTACAATGAGCAGTTCTTC.

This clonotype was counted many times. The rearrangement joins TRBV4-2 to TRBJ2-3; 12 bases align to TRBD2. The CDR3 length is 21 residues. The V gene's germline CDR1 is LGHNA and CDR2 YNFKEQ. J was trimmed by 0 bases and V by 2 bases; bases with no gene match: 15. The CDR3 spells CASSQYGLAGPRLTSTDTQYF. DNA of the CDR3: TGTGCCAGCAGCCAATACGGACTAGCGGGGCCGAGACTCACTAGCACAGATACGCAGTATTTT.

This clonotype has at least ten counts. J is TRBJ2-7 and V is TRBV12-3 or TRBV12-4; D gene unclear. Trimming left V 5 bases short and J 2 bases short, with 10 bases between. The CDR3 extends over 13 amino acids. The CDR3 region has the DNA TGTGCCAGCAGTGGGTACCAAACCTACGAGCAGTACTTC. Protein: CASSGYQTYEQYF.

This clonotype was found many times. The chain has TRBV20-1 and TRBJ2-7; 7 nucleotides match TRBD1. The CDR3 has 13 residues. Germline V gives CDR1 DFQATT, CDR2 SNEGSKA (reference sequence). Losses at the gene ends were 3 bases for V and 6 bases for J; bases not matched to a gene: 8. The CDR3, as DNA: TGCAGTGCTAGGGACAGGCCCCGGAGCGAGCAGTACTTC. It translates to CSARDRPRSEQYF.